This T cell receptor beta chain was identified during a study of T cells expressing NK-cell markers. Background on the study: Serological testing identified most of the eight sequenced donors as HCMV-seropositive and one as seronegative.

A 5'RACE template switching approach incorporating UMIs was used to make TCR beta cDNA. After re-calling the 5' RACE reads, TCRdb lists one entry per CDR3 protein, DNA absent. In all, the sample yields approximately 170,000 distinct CDR3 sequences. The CDR3 consists of 15 residues. CDR1 is SGHVS, CDR2 FNYEAQ, per germline. The sample comprised blood T cells: a sorted CD56 or NKG2C T cell subset, CD4+ or CD8+ T cells, or bulk PBMC T cells (not recorded which). The TCR comes from a man aged 18-70 years in good health. The chain is built from TRBV7-6 and TRBJ1-5; the D gene TCRdb calls, TRBD1, cannot be checked with no DNA. CDR3 loop: CASSPGTVSNQPQHF.